These T cell receptor beta chains were read from a single sample in a study of cytomegalovirus exposure and HLA in healthy donors. The assay was immunoSEQ multiplex PCR, and TCRdb's table has in-frame clones only and misses some. The sample contains about 65,000 clones, approximately 80% of which appear only once. Source material: PBMCs. The receptors stem from a girl between 10 and 17 years old in good health and CMV-seropositive. Both conserved end residues are part of each CDR3. The order of the fields is clone size, V gene, J gene, D gene, CDR3 DNA, CDR3 protein. The D gene is left open where the match is weak. Rows may omit the clone size; those that give it use once, few, many or a size class.

.	TRBV9	TRBJ2-5	.	TGTGCCAGCAGCGTAGACACCTTGGAGACCCAGTACTTC	CASSVDTLETQYF
.	TRBV4-1	TRBJ2-3	.	TGCGCCAGCAGCCAAGACCCCCCAGGGCTGGTTACGGATACGCAGTATTTT	CASSQDPPGLVTDTQYF
.	TRBV30	TRBJ1-5	TRBD1	TGTGCCTGGAGTCGACAGGGAGCTCAGCCCCAGCATTTT	CAWSRQGAQPQHF
.	TRBV5-4	TRBJ1-6	TRBD1	TGTGCCAGCAGCTCGCCGCTCCCGGGACAGGGTGGGTCACCCCTCCACTTT	CASSSPLPGQGGSPLHF
.	TRBV21-1	TRBJ2-6	.	TGTGCCAGCAGCAAAGCGCTGCAACAGGGAAGCGTGAACTCTGGGGCCAACGTCCTGACTTTC	CASSKALQQGSVNSGANVLTF
.	TRBV2	TRBJ2-2	.	TGTGCCAGCAGGGCCTCAGTGAACACCGGGGAGCTGTTTTTT	CASRASVNTGELFF
.	TRBV7-9	TRBJ1-3	.	TGTGCCAGCAGCTTAGGACAGAAAGGAAACACCATATATTTT	CASSLGQKGNTIYF
.	TRBV2	TRBJ2-3	.	TGTGCCAGCAGCCTGATCCGGAGTAGCACAGATACGCAGTATTTT	CASSLIRSSTDTQYF
.	TRBV7-2	TRBJ2-7	.	TGTGCCAGCAGCTTATTTTCCAGAAGCCGGGACACCGCCTGGGAGCAGTACTTC	CASSLFSRSRDTAWEQYF
.	TRBV6-5	TRBJ1-1	.	TGTGCCAGCAGTTACTCTGGAGGGAACACTGAAGCTTTCTTT	CASSYSGGNTEAFF
few	TRBV28	TRBJ1-4	.	TGTGCCAGCAGGAGGGGCGGGGCCAATGAAAAACTGTTTTTT	CASRRGGANEKLFF
.	TRBV7-7	TRBJ2-5	TRBD2	TGTGCTAGCAGCTTCGGACTAGCGGGGGAGACCCAGTACTTC	CASSFGLAGETQYF
.	TRBV29-1	TRBJ1-5	TRBD1	TGCAGCGTGGGACAGGGGTACAGCAATCAGCCCCAGCATTTT	CSVGQGYSNQPQHF